These T cell receptor beta chains were read from a single sample in a study of cytomegalovirus exposure and HLA in healthy donors. TCRdb keeps only in-frame clones here, not all; method: immunoSEQ multiplex PCR. The table includes around 99,000 clones, roughly 69% detected once. Sequencing was carried out using PBMCs. These receptors all stem from a woman in her seventies in good health and CMV-seropositive. The CDR3 runs from the conserved cysteine through the conserved F or W.

V,J,CDR3
TRBV6-6,TRBJ2-5,CASRTWGSWQETQYF
TRBV10-3,TRBJ1-1,CAITERGWGNTEAFF
TRBV5-1,TRBJ2-2,CASKGHGNTGELFF
TRBV4-2,TRBJ2-5,CASRKSADQETQYF
TRBV4-1,TRBJ2-5,CASSLRAGGPPFETQYF
TRBV18,TRBJ1-2,CASSPQSEYGYTF
TRBV5-6,TRBJ2-2,CASSFRGSGTGELFF
TRBV19,TRBJ2-2,CASAQGGNTGELFF
TRBV6-5,TRBJ2-7,CASRPLGTASYEQYF
TRBV11-2,TRBJ2-7,CASSLGGFGGGSEQYF
TRBV7-2,TRBJ2-5,CASSLSGGPQETQYF
TRBV29-1,TRBJ1-5,CSVSGSGQPQHF
TRBV7-9,TRBJ2-1,CASSRAGEQFF
TRBV7-2,TRBJ2-7,CASSINRGGYEQYF
TRBV18,TRBJ1-6,CASSGTGESPLHF
TRBV9,TRBJ2-1,CASSVLHNEQFF
TRBV6-5,TRBJ2-5,CASSYGGPPQETQYF
TRBV7-6,TRBJ2-7,CASSLSGGPSYEQYF
TRBV7-2,TRBJ2-1,CASSEGARTTNEQFF
TRBV4-1,TRBJ1-5,CASSQVPGGNQPQHF
TRBV11-2,TRBJ1-2,CASSLGQGYGYTF
TRBV6-6,TRBJ1-5,CASDRGGASNQPQHF
TRBV19,TRBJ1-1,CASRLSRQVNTEAFF
TRBV18,TRBJ2-7,CASSAGTQTNEQYF
TRBV5-5,TRBJ1-1,CASSFTGFMNTEAFF
TRBV7-8,TRBJ2-5,CASSLGSLAGQETQYF
TRBV2,TRBJ1-1,CASSSMGQGGTEAFF
TRBV9,TRBJ1-1,CASSVEIDREAFF